These 22 T cell receptor beta chains share one sample of origin, sequenced in a study of cytomegalovirus exposure and HLA in healthy donors. Sequenced by immunoSEQ multiplex PCR; TCRdb stores in-frame clones only, minus some. The sample lists about 300,000 clones; around nine tenths were seen once. Sequencing was done on a sample of PBMCs. The receptors come from a woman between 18 and 30 years old in good health and CMV-seronegative.

The chain has TRBV6-5 and TRBJ2-7; D perhaps matches TRBD2 (5 bases). CDR1 and CDR2 (germline): MNHEY, SVGAGI. This CDR3 is 13 amino acids long. V lost 6 bases and J lost 0, with 9 bases in between. CDR3 nucleotide sequence: TGTGCCAGCAGCCGAGGGTACTCCTACGAGCAGTACTTC. Translating gives CASSRGYSYEQYF.

The chain is built from TRBV19 and TRBJ2-6; maybe TRBD1 (6 bases). The CDR3 loop spans 16 amino acids. V dropped 1 base and J dropped 2 bases, with 9 bases sitting between them. The germline CDR1 and CDR2 sequences are LNHDA and SQIVND (reference sequence). The CDR3 is CASSIVAGAGANVLTF. The DNA for the CDR3 is TGTGCCAGTAGTATAGTGGCAGGGGCTGGGGCCAACGTCCTGACTTTC.

The gene calls are TRBV1 and TRBJ1-2; the tabulated D call, TRBD1, remains unverified against the DNA. TRBV1 is a listed pseudogene. The CDR3 extends over 21 amino acids. CDR3 sequence (DNA): TGCACCAGCAGCCAAGGTAGGAGGACTCATTGGGGGAACAGGGGGGTTTATGGCTACACCTTC. It yields the protein CTSSQGRRTHWGNRGVYGYTF.

This sequence joins TRBV2 and TRBJ1-5, with 7 bases aligning to TRBD1. V was pared by 3 bases and J by 4 bases, with 12 bases of the junction left unmatched. The germline V gene encodes CDR1 SNHLY and CDR2 FYNNEI. The CDR3 contains 17 residues. For the CDR3, the DNA is TGTGCCAGCAGTGACTTCTTTTCGGCAGGGGGGAATCAGCCCCAGCATTTT. This encodes CASSDFFSAGGNQPQHF.

This chain uses TRBV27 with TRBJ2-2; TRBD2 aligns across 11 bases. The CDR3 has 16 residues. In germline, CDR1 is MNHEY, CDR2 SMNVEV (reference sequence). V dropped 2 bases and J dropped 7; count of bases not matched to a gene: 6. Here the CDR3 DNA reads TGTGCCAGCAGTTTAGAGTGGACTAGCGGGTACGGGGAGCTGTTTTTT. It specifies CASSLEWTSGYGELFF.

This clone appeared a few times. The CDR3 reads CASSKPGQGPEQYF. The CDR3 region has the DNA TGTGCCAGCAGCAAGCCGGGACAGGGGCCCGAGCAGTACTTC. J is TRBJ2-7 and V is TRBV2; TRBD1 matches 10 bases. There are 14 residues in the CDR3. Trimming removed 6 bases from V and 6 bases from J; junction bases left unmatched: 8. Germline V gene lookup returns CDR1 SNHLY and CDR2 FYNNEI.

The chain carries TRBV19 and TRBJ2-7, with TRBD1 identical over 9 bases. The trim removed 3 bases at V and 7 bases at J, leaving 7 bases unmatched. CDR1 is LNHDA, CDR2 SQIVND, per germline (reference sequence). This CDR3 is 14 amino acids long. The CDR3 DNA reads as TGTGCCAGTAGTATTGGGACAGGGAGGATGGAGCAGTACTTC. Protein sequence: CASSIGTGRMEQYF.

The rearrangement links TRBV9 to TRBJ2-7; 8 bases match TRBD2. The trim removed 2 bases at V and 4 bases at J, leaving 17 bases unmatched. In germline, CDR1 is SGDLS, CDR2 YYNGEE. CDR3 length: 18 amino acids. The CDR3 bases are TGTGCCAGCAGCGTCGGAACAGACAGTCTAGCGGGCAGATACGAGCAGTACTTC. Its translation: CASSVGTDSLAGRYEQYF.

The chain uses TRBV30 and TRBJ2-5; the D gene is possibly TRBD1 (5 bases). Germline V gene data show CDR1 as GTSNPN and CDR2 as SVGIG (reference sequence). The CDR3 runs to 14 residues. The V end was cut by 2 bases, the J end by 2 bases, with 12 bases between. This CDR3 reads CAWSLTWTQETQYF. DNA for the CDR3: TGTGCCTGGAGTCTGACCTGGACACAAGAGACCCAGTACTTC.

The chain links TRBV9 to TRBJ2-3; 8 nucleotides agree with TRBD2. From germline, CDR1 is SGDLS and CDR2 YYNGEE. There are 17 residues in the CDR3. The junction had 7 bases not matched to a gene; V was cut back by 0 bases and J by 1 base. This CDR3 is CASSVVTGGGGTDTQYF. As DNA, the CDR3 is TGTGCCAGCAGCGTAGTGACGGGAGGGGGGGGCACAGATACGCAGTATTTT.

The rearrangement uses TRBV11-1 and TRBJ2-3; 10 nucleotides line up with TRBD2. CDR3 size: 17 residues. V trimming: 5 bases; J trimming: 5 bases; junction bases outside the gene matches: 13. The V gene's germline CDR1 is SGHAT and CDR2 FQDESV (reference sequence). In DNA, the CDR3 is TGTGCCAGCAGCCCTCTGCCTAGCGGGAGCTGGGGAGATACGCAGTATTTT. This encodes CASSPLPSGSWGDTQYF.

J is TRBJ2-5 and V is TRBV10-2; possible D gene TRBD2, 6 bases. The CDR3 spans 17 residues. Trimming stripped 6 bases from V and 3 bases from J, with 23 bases between. Germline loops: CDR1 WSHSY, CDR2 SAAADI. The CDR3 protein is CASRNFHTGEKEETQYF. CDR3 sequence (DNA): TGCGCCAGCAGGAATTTTCATACGGGAGAGAAGGAAGAGACCCAGTACTTC.

The chain joins TRBV27 to TRBJ1-6; no definite D call. There are 17 residues in the CDR3. The V gene's germline CDR1 is MNHEY and CDR2 SMNVEV (reference sequence). Trimming removed 3 bases at V and 1 base at J, with 13 bases between. As DNA, the CDR3 is TGTGCCAGCAGTTTCGGGCGGGAGGGTTCCTATAATTCACCCCTCCACTTT. Protein product: CASSFGREGSYNSPLHF.

This chain connects TRBV5-1 to TRBJ1-4; no reliable D call. The V end lost 4 bases, the J end lost 7 bases, and 20 bases lay between the germline ends. CDR3 length equals 16 residues. Germline CDR1 is SGHRS and CDR2 is YFSETQ. The CDR3 DNA is TGCGCCAGCAGCCCGATCCCAGGCGACGGGGTTGAAAAACTGTTTTTT. Encoded protein: CASSPIPGDGVEKLFF.

The chain links TRBV10-3 to TRBJ2-7, with 7 bases lining up with TRBD2. The germline V gene has CDR1 ENHRY and CDR2 SYGVKD. Unmatched junction bases numbered 9, after V lost 4 bases and J lost 0 bases. This CDR3 is built from 16 residues. CDR3 nucleotide sequence: TGTGCCATCAGTGGGCCCCTAGCGGAAGACTCCTACGAGCAGTACTTC. Translated: CAISGPLAEDSYEQYF.

This CDR3 is CASKPGATNTEAFF. The CDR3 nucleotides read TGTGCCAGCAAACCAGGGGCGACGAACACTGAAGCTTTCTTT. J is TRBJ1-1 and V is TRBV6-6, with a possible D match to TRBD1 (6 bases). The CDR3 totals 14 residues. V lost 7 bases, J lost 1 base, and 13 bases lay in between. Germline values: CDR1 MNHNY, CDR2 SVGAGI (reference sequence).

V is TRBV4-2 and J is TRBJ2-7; perhaps TRBD2 as D (6 bases). V dropped 0 bases and J dropped 2 bases, with 14 bases sitting between them. The CDR3 spans 16 residues. CDR1 LGHNA and CDR2 YNFKEQ come from the germline V gene. CDR3: CASSQDLPAGAYEQYF. CDR3 sequence (DNA): TGTGCCAGCAGCCAAGATTTACCAGCGGGCGCCTACGAGCAGTACTTC.

The V gene is TRBV28, the J gene TRBJ1-5; a weak D match, TRBD1 (5 bases). Trimming left V 5 bases short and J 3 bases short, with 14 bases between. CDR1 is MDHEN, CDR2 SYDVKM, per germline. The CDR3 has 15 amino acids. CDR3 sequence reads: CASSTRDRYNQPQHF. Here the CDR3 DNA reads TGTGCCAGCAGTACCCGAGACAGATACAATCAGCCCCAGCATTTT.

This chain connects TRBV28 to TRBJ2-2; tentative D call: TRBD2 (7 bases). The germline V and J ends were trimmed by 7 bases and 7 bases, with 19 bases remaining between them. Per the germline V gene, CDR1 is MDHEN and CDR2 is SYDVKM. CDR3 length: 15 residues. The DNA for the CDR3 is TGTGCCAGCAAGATTAACCCGGGGGGCGTCGGGGAGCTGTTTTTT. It translates to CASKINPGGVGELFF.

The V call is TRBV15, the J call TRBJ2-7; the D gene is possibly TRBD1 (5 bases). Germline assignment: CDR1 LNHNV and CDR2 YYDKDF (reference sequence). The CDR3 is made up of 15 amino acids. Trimming left V 0 bases short and J 4 bases short, with 13 bases between. The CDR3 protein is CATSRDWGPSYEQYF. As DNA, the CDR3 is TGTGCCACCAGCAGAGATTGGGGCCCCTCATACGAGCAGTACTTC.

The J gene is TRBJ2-7, the V gene TRBV29-1, with 11 bases matching TRBD2. The CDR3 has 13 residues. Per germline, CDR1 SQVTM and CDR2 ANQGSEA. Trimming at V came to 6 bases and at J to 3 bases, leaving 4 bases not matched to a gene. The CDR3 sequence is CSVRLAGHYEQYF. As DNA, the CDR3 is TGCAGCGTCCGACTAGCGGGACACTACGAGCAGTACTTC.

The chain links TRBV5-1 to TRBJ1-2, with 7 bases lining up with TRBD1. The V segment lost 7 bases and the J segment 10 bases; nucleotides outside the gene matches: 13. The CDR3 length is 13 residues. The germline gives CDR1 SGHRS, CDR2 YFSETQ. CDR3 DNA: TGCGCCAGCTCTTTCGGGACAGTTCAAAACTACACCTTC. It specifies CASSFGTVQNYTF.